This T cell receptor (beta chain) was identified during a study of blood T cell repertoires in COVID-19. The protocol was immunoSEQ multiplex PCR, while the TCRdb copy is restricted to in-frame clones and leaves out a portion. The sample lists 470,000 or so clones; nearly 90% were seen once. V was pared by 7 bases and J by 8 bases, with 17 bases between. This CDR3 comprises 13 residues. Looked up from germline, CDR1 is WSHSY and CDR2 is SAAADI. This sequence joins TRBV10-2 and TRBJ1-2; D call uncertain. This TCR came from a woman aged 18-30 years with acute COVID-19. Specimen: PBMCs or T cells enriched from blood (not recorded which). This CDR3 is CASKNMRTTGYTF. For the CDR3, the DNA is TGCGCCAGCAAGAATATGCGGACTACGGGCTACACCTTC.